The 15 T cell receptor beta chains below come from one sample, sequenced in a study of blood T cell repertoires in COVID-19. Clones were sequenced by immunoSEQ multiplex PCR, and TCRdb holds only the in-frame ones, with some missing. The sample carries approximately 110,000 clones, 85% to 90% recorded once. Sequencing used peripheral blood. The source is a woman of 80 years or more with COVID-19, enrolled during active disease.

This chain connects TRBV9 to TRBJ2-3; 9 bases map to TRBD2. Looked up from germline, CDR1 is SGDLS and CDR2 is YYNGEE. There are 16 residues in the CDR3. The V segment lost 0 bases and the J segment 6 bases; nucleotides outside the gene matches: 8. CDR3 nucleotide sequence: TGTGCCAGCAGCGTAGCCTCGAGGAGCGGGGGGGATACGCAGTATTTT. It translates to CASSVASRSGGDTQYF.

This clone is categorized as medium-sized. This chain links TRBV28 with TRBJ1-5, with 10 bases fitting TRBD1. Looked up from germline, CDR1 is MDHEN and CDR2 is SYDVKM. This CDR3 spans 16 amino acids. Losses at the gene ends were 4 bases for V and 8 bases for J; bases not matched to a gene: 11. The CDR3 DNA follows: TGTGCCAGCAGTTCGACCCTGACAGGGGGCGCAGAGCCCCAGCATTTT. Translation gives CASSSTLTGGAEPQHF.

V is TRBV5-1 and J is TRBJ2-2, with a tentative D call TRBD1 (5 bases). The length of the CDR3 is 14 residues. CDR1 and CDR2 (germline): SGHRS, YFSETQ. V was pared by 0 bases and J by 4 bases, with 7 bases between. DNA for the CDR3: TGCGCCAGCAGCTTGGGGGGCAGCACCGGGGAGCTGTTTTTT. Translating gives CASSLGGSTGELFF.

The chain has TRBV7-2 and TRBJ2-7; D gene ambiguous. The CDR3 is 11 amino acids. V was cut by 3 bases and J by 6 bases, with 6 bases left in between. Germline-derived CDR1 and CDR2 are SGHTA and FQGNSA. CDR3 sequence (DNA): TGTGCCAGCAGCTTTATGTCCGAGCAGTACTTC. It specifies CASSFMSEQYF. Supplemented by reference TRBV7-2 and TRBJ2-7, the full variable domain reads GAGVSQSPSNKVTEKGKDVELRCDPISGHTALYWYRQSLGQGLEFLIYFQGNSAPDKSGLPSDRFSAERTGGSVSTLTIQRTQQEDSAVYLCASSFMSEQYFGPGTRLTVT.

The chain links TRBV25-1 to TRBJ1-1; 8 positions match TRBD1. With 7 bases clipped from V and 9 bases from J, the junction kept 13 bases outside the gene matches. CDR3 size: 14 residues. The germline V gene encodes CDR1 MGHDK and CDR2 SYGVNS. In DNA, the CDR3 is TGTGCCAGCAAGTCGGAGACAGGGGTCTCTCAAGCTTTCTTT. This translates into CASKSETGVSQAFF.

V is TRBV7-2 and J is TRBJ2-7; the match to TRBD2 covers 11 bases. The CDR3 is 15 residues long. Germline V gene sequence: CDR1 SGHTA, CDR2 FQGNSA. Unmatched junction bases numbered 5, after V lost 5 bases and J lost 2 bases. As DNA, the CDR3 is TGTGCCAGCAGCCCCCGACTAGCGGGGACCTACGAGCAGTACTTC. This sequence encodes CASSPRLAGTYEQYF.

The chain uses TRBV6-5 and TRBJ1-4; possible D gene TRBD1, 5 bases. The CDR3 runs to 14 residues. Germline CDR1 reads MNHEY; CDR2 reads SVGAGI. Trimming pared 4 bases from V and 6 bases from J, leaving 12 bases between. CDR3 sequence (DNA): TGTGCCAGCAGTTCCCGTGGGGGGTATGAAAAACTGTTTTTT. Its protein is CASSSRGGYEKLFF.

CDR3 sequence reads: CASSRREITGELFF. The DNA for the CDR3 is TGTGCCAGTAGTAGGCGGGAGATCACCGGGGAGCTGTTTTTT. This rearrangement joins TRBV19 to TRBJ2-2, with TRBD2 matching over 7 bases. This CDR3 is built from 14 residues. The germline CDR1 and CDR2 sequences are LNHDA and SQIVND (reference sequence). Germline trimming cut 4 bases from V and 4 bases from J; bases unmatched to any gene: 3. Combining the CDR3 with reference TRBV19 and TRBJ2-2 gives the whole variable domain DGGITQSPKYLFRKEGQNVTLSCEQNLNHDAMYWYRQDPGQGLRLIYYSQIVNDFQKGDIAEGYSVSREKKESFPLTVTSAQKNPTAFYLCASSRREITGELFFGEGSRLTVL.

This clone was detected only once. This chain joins TRBV6-6 and TRBJ1-4, with 9 positions matching TRBD1. From germline, CDR1 is MNHNY and CDR2 SVGAGI (reference sequence). The CDR3 has 13 amino acids. V lost 6 bases to trimming and J lost 10 bases; unmatched junction nucleotides: 6. The CDR3 DNA follows: TGTGCCAGCAGCCAGGGACAGGGAGCAAAACTGTTTTTT. This sequence encodes CASSQGQGAKLFF.

The sample holds one count of this clone. The chain links TRBV12-3 or TRBV12-4 to TRBJ2-3; 8 bases fit TRBD2. The CDR3 loop spans 12 amino acids. J was trimmed by 6 bases and V by 7 bases; bases with no gene match: 3. As DNA, the CDR3 is TGTGCCAGCACCGAGCGGGGGGATACGCAGTATTTT. Residues: CASTERGDTQYF.

This chain connects TRBV19 to TRBJ1-2, with D unresolved. V lost 2 bases and J 2 bases, leaving 12 bases between the germline ends. The CDR3 runs to 15 residues. Looked up from germline, CDR1 is LNHDA and CDR2 is SQIVND (reference sequence). CDR3: CASSISPVGNYGYTF. In nucleotides, the CDR3 is TGTGCCAGTAGTATATCCCCCGTCGGGAACTATGGCTACACCTTC.

J is TRBJ2-7 and V is TRBV2; tentative D call: TRBD2 (5 bases). Germline lookup yields CDR1 SNHLY and CDR2 FYNNEI. CDR3 length equals 12 residues. V lost 3 bases to trimming and J lost 3 bases, with 6 bases between them. In DNA, the CDR3 is TGTGCCAGCAGTGATGAGGGCTACGAGCAGTACTTC. It encodes CASSDEGYEQYF.

The count of this clone is one. The chain links TRBV3-1 (or the pseudogene TRBV3-2) to TRBJ1-2; the D gene is possibly TRBD1 (6 bases). The CDR3 contains 15 residues. Trimming took off 6 bases at V and 4 bases at J, with 18 bases between the two ends. Germline values: CDR1 LGHDT, CDR2 YNNKEL (reference sequence). CDR3 region: CASSWGGQPRYGYTF. The CDR3 nucleotides read TGTGCCAGCAGTTGGGGGGGCCAACCCCGCTATGGCTACACCTTC.

The chain combines TRBV3-1 (or the pseudogene TRBV3-2) with TRBJ1-6; 8 positions match TRBD1. The CDR3 is 14 residues long. Trimming removed 4 bases from V and 8 bases from J; junction bases left unmatched: 4. CDR1 is LGHDT, CDR2 YNNKEL, per germline (reference sequence). This CDR3 reads CASSPDRDHSPLHF. For the CDR3, the DNA is TGTGCCAGCAGCCCGGACAGGGATCATTCACCCCTCCACTTT.

This chain joins TRBV7-2 and TRBJ2-2; TRBD1 is a possible D gene (6 bases). Germline V gene lookup returns CDR1 SGHTA and CDR2 FQGNSA. The V end was cut by 3 bases, the J end by 0 bases, with 14 bases between. The CDR3 is 17 amino acids. CDR3 bases: TGTGCCAGCAGCTTGGACAGACCGCTTACGAACACCGGGGAGCTGTTTTTT. Amino acids: CASSLDRPLTNTGELFF.